The source of this T cell receptor beta chain is a study of neurological immune-mediated disorders. In each sequencing run, over 170 million TCR-beta sequences were generated from 15-18 subjects. TCRdb processed the 5' RACE reads anew with MiXCR; each CDR3 protein has one entry. The sample shows about 71,000 distinct CDR3 sequences, 4.5% of them seen only once. Germline assignment: CDR1 SGHDN and CDR2 FVKESK. With 4 bases removed from V and 10 bases from J, the gap between germline ends came to 14 bases. This CDR3 contains 14 residues. Unsorted libraries were generated from 2 million PBMCs held at -80 degrees C. Study-level results: None of the CDR3 amino acid sequences of expanded clones were shared across subjects, and this suggested private repertoires in all groups.

Worth noting for this clonotype: Antigen: not known.

The J gene is TRBJ1-6, the V gene TRBV14; tentatively, D is TRBD1 (5 bases). Specimen: PBMCs. This sequence originates from a young man with multiple sclerosis. The CDR3 DNA sequence: TGTGCCAGCAGCCTAACGGGGACCTACTCACCCCTCCACTTT. Translated, it gives CASSLTGTYSPLHF.